These 9 T cell receptor beta chains originate from one sample sequenced in a study of blood T cell repertoires in COVID-19. Measured with immunoSEQ multiplex PCR; TCRdb has only the in-frame clones, and not every one. The profile covers roughly 200,000 clones, with about 80% appearing a single time and more than 4% taken by the ten largest. The sample taken for sequencing was PBMCs or T cells enriched from blood (not recorded which). These receptors were obtained from a woman aged 60-70 years with acute COVID-19.

This chain uses TRBV4-3 with TRBJ1-6; the D gene is possibly TRBD1 (6 bases). The germline V gene encodes CDR1 LGHNA and CDR2 YSLEER. V was trimmed by 8 bases and J by 5 bases, leaving 13 bases between them. This CDR3 has 14 amino acids. For the CDR3, the DNA is TGCGCCAGCCAAGGGGGAATAGATAATTCACCCCTCCACTTT. Translated, it gives CASQGGIDNSPLHF.

The chain recombines TRBV9 with TRBJ2-3; possibly TRBD1 for D (5 bases). Germline V gene data show CDR1 as SGDLS and CDR2 as YYNGEE. The V gene lost 0 bases and the J gene lost 2 bases, with 10 bases spanning the gap. CDR3 length: 15 amino acids. The CDR3 nucleotides read TGTGCCAGCAGCGTAGCTCAGGGTTTCACAGATACGCAGTATTTT. Translation: CASSVAQGFTDTQYF.

The gene calls are TRBV20-1 and TRBJ1-2, with TRBD1 matching over 7 bases. This CDR3 has 14 residues. With 3 bases clipped from V and 2 bases from J, the junction kept 6 bases outside the gene matches. CDR1 is DFQATT, CDR2 SNEGSKA, per germline (reference sequence). CDR3 nucleotides: TGCAGTGCTAGTAAGGGACAGACAAACTATGGCTACACCTTC. Translation gives CSASKGQTNYGYTF.

The chain has TRBV5-4 and TRBJ2-7; 10 nucleotides line up with TRBD1. The ends lost 4 bases at V and 6 bases at J; junction bases unmatched: 4. Per the germline V gene, CDR1 is SGHNT and CDR2 is YYREEE (reference sequence). The CDR3 is 13 residues long. The CDR3 coding sequence is TGTGCCAGCAGCCCGGGACAGGGGAGCGAGCAGTACTTC. Translated, it gives CASSPGQGSEQYF.

The table lists this clone with a count of one. The rearrangement joins TRBV11-2 to TRBJ1-2; 7 bases agree with TRBD1. The germline CDR1 and CDR2 sequences are SGHAT and FQNNGV. This CDR3 contains 13 residues. J lost 4 bases, V lost 5 bases, and 4 bases had no gene match. The CDR3 DNA sequence: TGTGCCAGCAGCGTACAGGGGAGCTATGGCTACACCTTC. Translated, it gives CASSVQGSYGYTF.

This rearrangement joins TRBV7-8 to TRBJ2-3; maybe TRBD2 (5 bases). This CDR3 comprises 16 residues. Germline CDR1 is SGHVS and CDR2 is FQNEAQ. With 0 bases removed from V and 0 bases from J, the gap between germline ends came to 10 bases. The CDR3 region is CASSLAEVISTDTQYF. The CDR3 coding sequence is TGTGCCAGCAGCTTAGCGGAGGTGATTAGCACAGATACGCAGTATTTT.

This clone was recorded only once. The chain employs TRBV12-3 or TRBV12-4 and TRBJ1-1, with unresolved D. V lost 1 base and J lost 1, with 4 bases in between. The CDR3 spans 13 residues. CDR3 DNA: TGTGCCAGCAGTTTAGGTAGGAACACTGAAGCTTTCTTT. Translation: CASSLGRNTEAFF.

The J gene is TRBJ1-4, the V gene TRBV9; perhaps TRBD1 as D (5 bases). The CDR3 spans 15 residues. Germline loops: CDR1 SGDLS, CDR2 YYNGEE. V lost 6 bases and J lost 5, with 17 bases in between. CDR3: CASTSGTDGNEKLFF. As DNA, the CDR3 is TGTGCCAGCACCTCCGGGACTGACGGGAATGAAAAACTGTTTTTT. The whole variable domain, remainder taken from reference TRBV9 and TRBJ1-4, is DSGVTQTPKHLITATGQRVTLRCSPRSGDLSVYWYQQSLDQGLQFLIQYYNGEERAKGNILERFSAQQFPDLHSELNLSSLELGDSALYFCASTSGTDGNEKLFFGSGTQLSVL.

The chain joins TRBV5-1 to TRBJ2-7; 9 nucleotides line up with TRBD1. Germline V gives CDR1 SGHRS, CDR2 YFSETQ. The CDR3 sequence is 15 residues long. J was trimmed by 4 bases and V by 0 bases; bases with no gene match: 5. The CDR3 loop reads CASSLGDRDPYEQYV. In nucleotides, the CDR3 is TGCGCCAGCAGCTTGGGGGACAGGGACCCTTACGAGCAGTACGTC.